The T cell receptor (beta chain) described here comes from a study of cytomegalovirus exposure and HLA in healthy donors. About the study: Around 80 million unique TCR sequences came from HLA-typed donors in an early release.

About this clone: No antigen is known for it.

V gave up 6 bases and J gave up 2 bases, with 11 bases separating them. The CDR3 totals 13 residues. Germline V gives CDR1 ENHRY, CDR2 SYGVKD. PCR used 60 Vbeta primers and 13 Jbeta primers. Only in-frame clones appear in the TCRdb table, and some are missing; sequencing was by immunoSEQ multiplex PCR. The table records about 130,000 clones, around 70% of them present only once. Study results and limitations: In a later analysis, TCR association rates varied by HLA locus: DRB1 most, HLA-C fewest.

V usage is TRBV10-3 and J usage is TRBJ2-7; maybe TRBD1 (7 bases). The clonotype was recovered from a human donor in good health. Sequencing was done on a sample of PBMCs. The CDR3 DNA sequence: TGTGCCATCAGGCCAGGGGGGACCTACGAGCAGTACTTC. This sequence encodes CAIRPGGTYEQYF.